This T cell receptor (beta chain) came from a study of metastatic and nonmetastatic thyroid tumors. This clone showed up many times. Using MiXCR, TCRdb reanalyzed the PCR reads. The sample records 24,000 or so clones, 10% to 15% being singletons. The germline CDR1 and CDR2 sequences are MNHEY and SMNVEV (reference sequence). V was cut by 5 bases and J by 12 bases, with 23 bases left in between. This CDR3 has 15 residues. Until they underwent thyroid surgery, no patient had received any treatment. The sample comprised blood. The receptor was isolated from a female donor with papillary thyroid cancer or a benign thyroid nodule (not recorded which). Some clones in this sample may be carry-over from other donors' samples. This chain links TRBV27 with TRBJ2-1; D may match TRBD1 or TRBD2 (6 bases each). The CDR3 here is CASSPYSLALQGQFF. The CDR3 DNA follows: TGTGCCAGCAGTCCGTACTCACTAGCCCTACAGGGGCAGTTCTTC.